This TCR beta chain is from a study of blood T cell repertoires in COVID-19. Study-level information: Samples taken during acute and convalescent COVID-19 were collected in the United States, Italy and Spain. T cells, B-cell-depleted T cells, or PBMCs provided the cDNA or gDNA that served as material.

As handled by the study authors: Nucleated cell counts were estimated from reference gene primer amplification. Method: immunoSEQ multiplex PCR; TCRdb's copy keeps in-frame clones and lacks some. V and J calls and clone size are those listed in that table; D and trimming were worked out from the DNA. Of about 34,000 clones listed, roughly four fifths are singletons. V lost 4 bases to trimming and J lost 3 bases; unmatched junction nucleotides: 9. CDR3 length equals 15 residues. Germline CDR1 SGHNT, CDR2 YYREEE (reference sequence). Specimen: peripheral blood. The TCR originated in a human donor in a cohort sampled during active COVID-19. This chain connects TRBV5-4 to TRBJ2-7; 8 bases map to TRBD2. The CDR3 sequence: CASSGKTSGNYEQYF. CDR3 coding DNA: TGTGCCAGCAGCGGGAAAACTAGCGGAAACTACGAGCAGTACTTC.